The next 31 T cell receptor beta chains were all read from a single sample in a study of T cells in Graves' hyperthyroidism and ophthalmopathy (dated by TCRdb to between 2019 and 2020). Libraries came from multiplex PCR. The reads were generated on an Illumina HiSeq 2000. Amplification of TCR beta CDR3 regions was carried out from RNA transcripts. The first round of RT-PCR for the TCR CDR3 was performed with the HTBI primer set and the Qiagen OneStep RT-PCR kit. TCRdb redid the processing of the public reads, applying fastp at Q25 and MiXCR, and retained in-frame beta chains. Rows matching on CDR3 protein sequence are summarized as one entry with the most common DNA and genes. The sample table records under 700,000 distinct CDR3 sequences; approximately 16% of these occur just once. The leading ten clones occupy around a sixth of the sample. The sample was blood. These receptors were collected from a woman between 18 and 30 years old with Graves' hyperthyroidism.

CDR3 amino acids: CASRPGLAGGNTGELFF. The DNA for the CDR3 is TGTGCCAGCAGACCGGGACTAGCGGGAGGGAACACCGGGGAGCTGTTTTTT. J is TRBJ2-2 and V is TRBV27, with 15 bases identical to TRBD2. Germline V gives CDR1 MNHEY, CDR2 SMNVEV (reference sequence). V shed 6 bases and J 1 base; nucleotides not matched to a gene: 3. CDR3 length: 17 amino acids.

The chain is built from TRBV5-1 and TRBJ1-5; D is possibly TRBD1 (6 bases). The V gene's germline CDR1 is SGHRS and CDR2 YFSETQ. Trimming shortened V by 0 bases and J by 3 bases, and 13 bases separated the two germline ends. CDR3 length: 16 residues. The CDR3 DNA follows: TGCGCCAGCAGCTTGGAGGGGGGCGTTGCCAATCAGCCCCAGCATTTT. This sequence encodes CASSLEGGVANQPQHF.

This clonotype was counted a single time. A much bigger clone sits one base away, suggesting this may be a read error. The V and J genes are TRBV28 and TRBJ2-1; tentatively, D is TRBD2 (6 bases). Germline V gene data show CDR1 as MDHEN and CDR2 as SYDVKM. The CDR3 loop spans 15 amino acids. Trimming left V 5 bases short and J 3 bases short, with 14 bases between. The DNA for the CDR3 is TGTGCCAGCAGTGTGCGGGGTAGTCTCTACAATGAGCAGTTCTTC. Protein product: CASSVRGSLYNEQFF.

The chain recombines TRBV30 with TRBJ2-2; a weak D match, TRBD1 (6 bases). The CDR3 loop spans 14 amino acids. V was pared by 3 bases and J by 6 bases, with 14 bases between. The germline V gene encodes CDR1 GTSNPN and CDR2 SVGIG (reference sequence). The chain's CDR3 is CAWSENTGSGELFF. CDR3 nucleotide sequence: TGTGCCTGGAGCGAGAATACAGGGTCCGGGGAGCTGTTTTTT.

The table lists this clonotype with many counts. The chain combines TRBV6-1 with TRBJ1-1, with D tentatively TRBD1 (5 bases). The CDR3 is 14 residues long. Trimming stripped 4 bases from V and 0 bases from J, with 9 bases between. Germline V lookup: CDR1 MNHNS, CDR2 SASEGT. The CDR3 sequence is CASSARAMNTEAFF. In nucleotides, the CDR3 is TGTGCCAGCAGTGCCAGGGCGATGAACACTGAAGCTTTCTTT.

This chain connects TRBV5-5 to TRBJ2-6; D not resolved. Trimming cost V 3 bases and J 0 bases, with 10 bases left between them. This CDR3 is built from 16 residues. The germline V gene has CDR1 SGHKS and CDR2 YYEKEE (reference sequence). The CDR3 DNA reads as TGTGCCAGCAGCTGGGGAAGCTACTCTGGGGCCAACGTCCTGACTTTC. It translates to CASSWGSYSGANVLTF.

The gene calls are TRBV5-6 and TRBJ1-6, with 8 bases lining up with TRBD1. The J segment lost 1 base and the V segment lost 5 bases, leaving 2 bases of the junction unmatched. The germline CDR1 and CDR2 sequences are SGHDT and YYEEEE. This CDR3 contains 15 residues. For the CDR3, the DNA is TGTGCCAGCAGGAACAGGGGGTCCTATAATTCACCCCTCCACTTT. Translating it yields CASRNRGSYNSPLHF.

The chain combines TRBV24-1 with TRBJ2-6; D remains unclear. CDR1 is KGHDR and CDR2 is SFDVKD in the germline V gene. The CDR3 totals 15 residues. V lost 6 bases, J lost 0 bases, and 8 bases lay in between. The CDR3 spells CATSFKSSGANVLTF. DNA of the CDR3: TGTGCCACCAGTTTTAAGAGCTCTGGGGCCAACGTCCTGACTTTC.

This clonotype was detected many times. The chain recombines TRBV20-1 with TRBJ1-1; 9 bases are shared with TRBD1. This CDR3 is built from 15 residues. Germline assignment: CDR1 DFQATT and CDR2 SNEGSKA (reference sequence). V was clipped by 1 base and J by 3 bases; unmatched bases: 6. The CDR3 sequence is CSARASDRGHTEAFF. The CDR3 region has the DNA TGCAGTGCTAGAGCGTCGGACAGGGGACACACTGAAGCTTTCTTT.

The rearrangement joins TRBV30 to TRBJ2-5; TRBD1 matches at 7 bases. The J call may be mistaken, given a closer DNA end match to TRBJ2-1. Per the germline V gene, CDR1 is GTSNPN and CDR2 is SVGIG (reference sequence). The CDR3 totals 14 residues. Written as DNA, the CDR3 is TGTGCCTGGTGGACAGGAAGAGTGGGGGAGACCCAGTTCTTC. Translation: CAWWTGRVGETQFF.

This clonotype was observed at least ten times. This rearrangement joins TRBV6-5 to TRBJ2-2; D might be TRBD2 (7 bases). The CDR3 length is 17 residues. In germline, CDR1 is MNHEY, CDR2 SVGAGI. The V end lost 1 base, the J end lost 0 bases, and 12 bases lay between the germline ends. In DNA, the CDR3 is TGTGCCAGCAGTTACTTCGCGGGGGCTGCGAACACCGGGGAGCTGTTTTTT. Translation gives CASSYFAGAANTGELFF.

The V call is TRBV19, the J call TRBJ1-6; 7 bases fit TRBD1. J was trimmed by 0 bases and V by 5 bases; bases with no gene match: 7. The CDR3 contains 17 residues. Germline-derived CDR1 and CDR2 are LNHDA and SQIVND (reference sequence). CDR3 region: CASSDGQASSYNSPLHF. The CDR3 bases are TGTGCCAGTAGTGACGGACAGGCTAGCTCCTATAATTCACCCCTCCACTTT.

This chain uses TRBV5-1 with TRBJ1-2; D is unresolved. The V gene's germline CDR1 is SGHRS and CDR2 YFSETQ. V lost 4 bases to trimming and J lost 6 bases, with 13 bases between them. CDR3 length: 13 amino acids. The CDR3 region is CASSPKTGDGYTF. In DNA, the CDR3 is TGCGCCAGCAGCCCCAAAACCGGGGATGGCTACACCTTC. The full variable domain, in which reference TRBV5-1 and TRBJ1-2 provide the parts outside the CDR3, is KAGVTQTPRYLIKTRGQQVTLSCSPISGHRSVSWYQQTPGQGLQFLFEYFSETQRNKGNFPGRFSGRQFSNSRSEMNVSTLELGDSALYLCASSPKTGDGYTFGSGTRLTVV.

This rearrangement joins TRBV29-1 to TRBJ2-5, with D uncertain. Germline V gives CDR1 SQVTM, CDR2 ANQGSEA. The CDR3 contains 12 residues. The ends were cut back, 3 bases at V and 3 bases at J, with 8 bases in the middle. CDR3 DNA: TGCAGCGTTGAGGATGGGGAAGAGACCCAGTACTTC. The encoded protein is CSVEDGEETQYF.

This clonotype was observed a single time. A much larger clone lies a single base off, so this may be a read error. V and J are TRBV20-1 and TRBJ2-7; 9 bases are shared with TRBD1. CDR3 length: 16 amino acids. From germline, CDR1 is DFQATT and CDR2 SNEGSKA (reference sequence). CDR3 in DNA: TGCAGTGATAGACCTGGGACAGGGCGAAGCTCCTACGAGCAGTACTTC. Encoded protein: CSDRPGTGRSSYEQYF.

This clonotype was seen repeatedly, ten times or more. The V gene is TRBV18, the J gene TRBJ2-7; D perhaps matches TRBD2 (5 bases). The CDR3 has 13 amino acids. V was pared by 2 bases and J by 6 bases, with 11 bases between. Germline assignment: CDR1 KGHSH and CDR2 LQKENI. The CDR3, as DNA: TGTGCCAGCTCACCAAAGCTAGCAGTCGAGCAGTACTTC. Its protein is CASSPKLAVEQYF.

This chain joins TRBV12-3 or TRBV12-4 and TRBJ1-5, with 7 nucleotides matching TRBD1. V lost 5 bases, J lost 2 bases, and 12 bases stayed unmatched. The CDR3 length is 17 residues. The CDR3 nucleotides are TGTGCCAGCAGTCTCAGACAGGGCAGTTTTGGCAATCAGCCCCAGCATTTT. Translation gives CASSLRQGSFGNQPQHF.

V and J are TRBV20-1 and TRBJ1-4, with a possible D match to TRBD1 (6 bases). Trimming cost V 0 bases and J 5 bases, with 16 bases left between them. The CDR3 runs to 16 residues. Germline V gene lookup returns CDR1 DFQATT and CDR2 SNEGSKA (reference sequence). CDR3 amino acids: CSARDISGVGNEKLFF. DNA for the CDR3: TGCAGTGCTAGAGATATTTCAGGGGTCGGGAATGAAAAACTGTTTTTT.

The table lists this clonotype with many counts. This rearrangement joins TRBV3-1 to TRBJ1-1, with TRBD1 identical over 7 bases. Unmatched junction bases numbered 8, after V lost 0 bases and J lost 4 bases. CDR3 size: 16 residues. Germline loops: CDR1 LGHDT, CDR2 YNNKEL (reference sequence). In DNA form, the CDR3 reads TGTGCCAGCAGCCAAGACGTAGGGGGCCTGAGCACTGAAGCTTTCTTT. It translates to CASSQDVGGLSTEAFF.

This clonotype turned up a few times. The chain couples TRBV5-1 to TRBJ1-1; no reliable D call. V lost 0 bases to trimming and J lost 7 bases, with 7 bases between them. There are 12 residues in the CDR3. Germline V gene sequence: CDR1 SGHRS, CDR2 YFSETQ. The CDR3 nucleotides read TGCGCCAGCAGCTTGGTGGCAGGTGAAGCTTTCTTT. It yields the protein CASSLVAGEAFF.

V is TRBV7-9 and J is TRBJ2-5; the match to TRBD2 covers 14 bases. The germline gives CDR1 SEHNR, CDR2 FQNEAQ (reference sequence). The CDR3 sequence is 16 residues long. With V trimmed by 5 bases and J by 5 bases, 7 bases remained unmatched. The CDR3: CASSTGLAGGVETQYF. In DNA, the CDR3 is TGTGCCAGCAGCACCGGACTAGCGGGAGGAGTGGAGACCCAGTACTTC.

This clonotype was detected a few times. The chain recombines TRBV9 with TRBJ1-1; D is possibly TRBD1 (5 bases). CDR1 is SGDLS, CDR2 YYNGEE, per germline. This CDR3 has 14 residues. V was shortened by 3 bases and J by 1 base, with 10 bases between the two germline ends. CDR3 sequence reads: CASSAAGPNTEAFF. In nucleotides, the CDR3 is TGTGCCAGCAGCGCTGCAGGGCCGAACACTGAAGCTTTCTTT.

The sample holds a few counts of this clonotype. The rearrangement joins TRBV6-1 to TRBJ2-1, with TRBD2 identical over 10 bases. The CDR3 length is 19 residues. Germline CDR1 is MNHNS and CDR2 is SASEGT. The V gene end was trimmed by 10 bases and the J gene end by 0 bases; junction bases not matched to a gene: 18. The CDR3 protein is CAIDYLRASGRPSYNEQFF. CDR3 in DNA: TGTGCCATCGACTATTTACGCGCTAGCGGGAGACCCTCCTACAATGAGCAGTTCTTC.

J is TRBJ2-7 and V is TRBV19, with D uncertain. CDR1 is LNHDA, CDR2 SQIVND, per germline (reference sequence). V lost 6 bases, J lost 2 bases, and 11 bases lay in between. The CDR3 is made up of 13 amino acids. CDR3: CASRAAPTYEQYF. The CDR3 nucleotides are TGTGCCAGTAGAGCAGCGCCAACCTACGAGCAGTACTTC.

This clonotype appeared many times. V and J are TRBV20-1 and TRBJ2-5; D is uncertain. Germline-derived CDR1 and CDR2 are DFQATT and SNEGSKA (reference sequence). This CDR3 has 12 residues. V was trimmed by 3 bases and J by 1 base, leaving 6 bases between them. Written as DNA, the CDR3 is TGCAGTGCTAGTCCCGTCCAAGAGACCCAGTACTTC. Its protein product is CSASPVQETQYF.

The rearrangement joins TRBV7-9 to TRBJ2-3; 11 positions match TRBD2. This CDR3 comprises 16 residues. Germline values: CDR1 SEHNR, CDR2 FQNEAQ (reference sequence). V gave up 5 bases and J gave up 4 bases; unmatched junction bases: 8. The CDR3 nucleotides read TGTGCCAGCAGCCCAAGAAGTAGCGGGGGGGCAGATACGCAGTATTTT. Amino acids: CASSPRSSGGADTQYF.

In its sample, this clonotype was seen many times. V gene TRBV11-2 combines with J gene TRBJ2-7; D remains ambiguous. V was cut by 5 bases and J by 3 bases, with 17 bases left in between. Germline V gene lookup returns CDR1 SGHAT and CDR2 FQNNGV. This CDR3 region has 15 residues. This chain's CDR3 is CASSPWFPGIYEQYF. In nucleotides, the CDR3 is TGTGCCAGCAGCCCATGGTTTCCAGGAATCTACGAGCAGTACTTC.

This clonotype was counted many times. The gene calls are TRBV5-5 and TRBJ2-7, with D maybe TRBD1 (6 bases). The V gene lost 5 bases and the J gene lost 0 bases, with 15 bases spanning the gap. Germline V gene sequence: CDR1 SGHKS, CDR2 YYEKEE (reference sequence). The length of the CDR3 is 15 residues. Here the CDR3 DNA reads TGTGCCAGCAGGAGGGCAGGGGCGAGCTCCTACGAGCAGTACTTC. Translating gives CASRRAGASSYEQYF.

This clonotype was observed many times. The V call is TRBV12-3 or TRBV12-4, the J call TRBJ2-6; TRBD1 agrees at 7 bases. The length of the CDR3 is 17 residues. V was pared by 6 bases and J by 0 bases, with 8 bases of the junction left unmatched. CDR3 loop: CASRGTAFISGANVLTF. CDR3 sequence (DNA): TGTGCCAGCAGAGGGACAGCATTCATCTCTGGGGCCAACGTCCTGACTTTC.

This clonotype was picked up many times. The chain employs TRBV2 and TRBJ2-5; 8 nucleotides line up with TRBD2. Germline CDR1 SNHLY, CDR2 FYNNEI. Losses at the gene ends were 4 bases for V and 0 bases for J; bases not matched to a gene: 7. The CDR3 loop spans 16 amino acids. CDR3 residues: CASSVLAGAYQETQYF. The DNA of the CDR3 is TGTGCCAGCAGTGTCCTAGCGGGCGCCTACCAAGAGACCCAGTACTTC.

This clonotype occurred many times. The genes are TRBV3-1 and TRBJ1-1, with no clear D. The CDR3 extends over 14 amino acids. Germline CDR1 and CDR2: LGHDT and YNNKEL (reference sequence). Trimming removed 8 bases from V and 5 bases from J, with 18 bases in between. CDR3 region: CASRTRGANTEAFF. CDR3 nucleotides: TGTGCCAGCCGAACACGAGGAGCTAATACTGAAGCTTTCTTT. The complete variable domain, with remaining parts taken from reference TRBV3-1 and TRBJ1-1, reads DTAVSQTPKYLVTQMGNDKSIKCEQNLGHDTMYWYKQDSKKFLKIMFSYNNKELIINETVPNRFSPKSPDKAHLNLHINSLELGDSAVYFCASRTRGANTEAFFGQGTRLTVV.